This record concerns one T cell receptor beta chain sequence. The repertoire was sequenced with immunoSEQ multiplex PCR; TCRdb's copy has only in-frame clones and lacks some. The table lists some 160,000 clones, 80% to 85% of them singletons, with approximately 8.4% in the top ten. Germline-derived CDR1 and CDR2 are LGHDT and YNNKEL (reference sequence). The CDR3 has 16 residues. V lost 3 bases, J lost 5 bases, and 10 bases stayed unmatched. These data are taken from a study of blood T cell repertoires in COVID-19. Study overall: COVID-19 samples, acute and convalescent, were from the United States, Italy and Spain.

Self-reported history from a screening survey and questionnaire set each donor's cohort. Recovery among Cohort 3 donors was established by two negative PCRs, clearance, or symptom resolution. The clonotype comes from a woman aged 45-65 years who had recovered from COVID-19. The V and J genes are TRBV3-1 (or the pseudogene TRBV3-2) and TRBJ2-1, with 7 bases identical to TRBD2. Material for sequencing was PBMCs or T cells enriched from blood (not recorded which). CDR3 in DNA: TGTGCCAGCAGCCAGATCGGCGGGAGAGGAAACAATGAGCAGTTCTTC. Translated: CASSQIGGRGNNEQFF.